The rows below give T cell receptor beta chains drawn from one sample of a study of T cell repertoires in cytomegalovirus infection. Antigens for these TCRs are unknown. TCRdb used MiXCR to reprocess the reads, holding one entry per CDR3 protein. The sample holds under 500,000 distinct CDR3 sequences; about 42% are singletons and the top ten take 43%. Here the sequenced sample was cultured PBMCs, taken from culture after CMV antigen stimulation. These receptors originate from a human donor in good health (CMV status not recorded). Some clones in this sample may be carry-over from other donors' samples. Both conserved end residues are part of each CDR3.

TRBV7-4 CASSYTGQHEAFF
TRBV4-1 CASSQDKMWRGVNTEAFF
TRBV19 CASRPRDEGTDTQYF
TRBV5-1 CASTRVPERGEQFF
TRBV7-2 CASSYRAIYIQYF
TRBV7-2 CASSYQRGEETQYF
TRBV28 CASSSIAGDDTDTQYF
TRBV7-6 CASGQNRGPGNTIYF
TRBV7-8 CASSFQRGDKEQYF
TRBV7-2 CASSLSQWGAETQYF
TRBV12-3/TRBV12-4 CASMGLGDTQYF
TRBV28 CASSSPGVEGGTKNIQYF
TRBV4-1 CASSQGTRERDTQYF
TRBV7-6 CASSLGWISSDTQYF
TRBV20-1 CSARGSYQETQYF
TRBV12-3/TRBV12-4 CANSSGTISNQPQHF
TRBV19 CASTHWGGGGNEQFF
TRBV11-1 CASSGQDPRETQYF
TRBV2 CASSEAANPGIQYF
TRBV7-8 CASSFPRLAHYNEQFF
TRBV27 CASSSTGDRETQYF
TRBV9 CASSVFLDRDTEAFF
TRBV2 CASLSFTSSSYNEQFF
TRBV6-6 CASTPSVGETQYF
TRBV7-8 CASSSHRTGSAYEQYF
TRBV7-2 CASSPTSGIDTQYF
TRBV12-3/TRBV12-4 CASSFLTTEAFF
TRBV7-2 CASSLGGQSTDTQYF
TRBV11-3 CASSLDPVGGLHYINQPQHF
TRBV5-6 CASSFLTGPETGRTQYF
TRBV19 CASSLGLAGGKSSYNEQFF
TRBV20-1 CSARNSRTDTQYF
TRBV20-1 CSARGGRAKNIQYF
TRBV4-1 CASSHPGQGIKWAFF
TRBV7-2 CASSLARVPSYEQYF
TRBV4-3 CASSQGLRNRDSEAFF
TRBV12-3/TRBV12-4 CASTPTGGITDTQYF
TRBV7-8 CASTSSGLANTEAFF
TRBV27 CASSLGPGADTQYF
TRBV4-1 CASSQPGTATYEQYF
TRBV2 CASRALSNSPLHF
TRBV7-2 CASSLGPYGSNQPQHF
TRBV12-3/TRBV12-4 CASSFGEATNEKLFF
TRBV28 CASRESWAYEQYF
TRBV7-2 CASSYRVAGANVLTF
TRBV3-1 CASSQESRSGNTIYF
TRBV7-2 CASSFGTNDGTQYF
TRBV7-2 CASSSLSEGETQYF
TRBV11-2 CASSLLGSVIYEQYF
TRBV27 CASRTSGIVKQYF
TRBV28 CASAEGTDTQYF
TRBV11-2 CASSAALAGIETQYF
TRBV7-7 CASSLGPSRPETQYF
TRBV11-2 CASSKTSGRAQETQYF